This T cell receptor beta chain is drawn from a study of blood T cell repertoires in COVID-19. Overall study context: Samples of COVID-19 (acute and convalescent) were obtained from the United States, Italy and Spain. Sources were T cells, B-cell-depleted T cells, or PBMCs; the material itself was cDNA or gDNA.

Germline assignment: CDR1 MGHDK and CDR2 SYGVNS. Germline trimming cut 0 bases from V and 6 bases from J; bases unmatched to any gene: 5. The CDR3 contains 16 residues. Original processing methods: Nucleated cell counts were estimated from reference gene primer amplification. Clones were sequenced by immunoSEQ multiplex PCR, and TCRdb holds only the in-frame ones, with some missing. From that table come the V and J calls and clone size; the DNA was used to work out D and trimming. The table has a few hundred thousand clones, around 91% seen once. Sample: PBMCs or T cells enriched from blood (not recorded which). This chain links TRBV25-1 with TRBJ2-2; 9 bases agree with TRBD2. The TCR originated in a man in his late teens or twenties who had recovered from COVID-19. The DNA of the CDR3 is TGTGCCAGCAGTGAATATGGGACTAGCTGGGCCGGGGAGCTGTTTTTT. Protein product: CASSEYGTSWAGELFF.